These T cell receptor beta chains were read from a single sample in a study of T-cell reconstitution after alpha-beta-depleted transplantation in children. TCRdb re-called the PCR reads with MiXCR, one entry per CDR3 protein. The sample lists about 150,000 distinct CDR3 sequences; around 8.5% were seen once. The starting material was PBMCs, mostly from graft donor cells, obtained 180 days after TCRalphabeta/CD19-depleted stem cell transplant. All receptors derive from a female patient aged 2-15 years who had a stem cell transplant for congenital amegakaryocytic thrombocytopenia, so the T cells may come from the graft donor. CDR3s include the opening cysteine and the closing phenylalanine or tryptophan. A D gene is named only where the DNA matches it firmly. Clone size is stated in some rows and not others, as once, few, many or a class when expanded.

DNA,CDR3,J,D,V,size
TGCGCCAGCAGCACCAGGACAGGGACCACAGATACGCAGTATTTT,CASSTRTGTTDTQYF,TRBJ2-3,TRBD1,TRBV5-1,many
TGTGCCAGCAGCTTAGAGGCCCGCTACGAGCAGTACTTC,CASSLEARYEQYF,TRBJ2-7,-,TRBV7-6,many
TGTGCCTGCAGCAAGGAGGCCCCCCGGGGACCAACCGGGGAGACCCAGTACTTC,CACSKEAPRGPTGETQYF,TRBJ2-5,-,TRBV3-1,-
TGCAGCGTTGAACATCCGGTGGCAGGAAGAGAAGAGACCCAGTACTTC,CSVEHPVAGREETQYF,TRBJ2-5,-,TRBV29-1,few
TGCAGTGCTATAAGGACTCCCTGGGGGAATGAGCAGTTCTTC,CSAIRTPWGNEQFF,TRBJ2-1,-,TRBV20-1,many
TGCGCCAGCAGCTCAGTAGCGGGAGGCCTGGGTTTTTATAATGAGCAGTTCTTC,CASSSVAGGLGFYNEQFF,TRBJ2-1,TRBD2,TRBV5-1,many
TGTGCCAGCAGTTACCTCACGTCCGTGGCTCAGCCCCAGCATTTT,CASSYLTSVAQPQHF,TRBJ1-5,-,TRBV6-5,-
TGCAGTGCTATCGGGACAGTCCCCGGGAATTCACCCCTCCACTTT,CSAIGTVPGNSPLHF,TRBJ1-6,TRBD1,TRBV20-1,few
TGTGCCAGCAGCCAGACCCTCCGGGACAGCACAGATACGCAGTATTTT,CASSQTLRDSTDTQYF,TRBJ2-3,-,TRBV3-1,many
TGTGCCAGCAGTTCCGGACATCACGCCAACTATGGCTACACCTTC,CASSSGHHANYGYTF,TRBJ1-2,-,TRBV6-2/TRBV6-3,-
TGTGCCAGCAGCCAAGATCCGTCGGCCTACGAGCAGTACTTC,CASSQDPSAYEQYF,TRBJ2-7,-,TRBV4-2,-
TGTGCCAGCAGTTTAGCTGCGGGGGGTTTCTACAATGAGCAGTTCTTC,CASSLAAGGFYNEQFF,TRBJ2-1,TRBD2,TRBV12-3/TRBV12-4,-
TGTGCCAGTAGCGACAGGGGGCCGGTCACTGAAGCTTTCTTT,CASSDRGPVTEAFF,TRBJ1-1,TRBD1,TRBV19,-
TGCGCCAGCAGCTTAGTGGGACAATTCCGGGAGACCCAGTACTTC,CASSLVGQFRETQYF,TRBJ2-5,-,TRBV5-1,many
TGTGCCTGGAGTGACCCGACTAGCGGGGGGTTGGAGACCCAGTACTTC,CAWSDPTSGGLETQYF,TRBJ2-5,TRBD2,TRBV30,-
TGTGCCAGCAGTTTGAGGGAGGAAAAACTGTTTTTT,CASSLREEKLFF,TRBJ1-4,-,TRBV12-3/TRBV12-4,many
TGTGCCAGCTCACCACCGACCTTTTCCCGCGCGAACACCGGGGAGCTGTTTTTT,CASSPPTFSRANTGELFF,TRBJ2-2,-,TRBV18,many
TGTGCCAGCAGCGGCGGCTTGACAGTCGAACTAGCCAAAAACATTCAGTACTTC,CASSGGLTVELAKNIQYF,TRBJ2-4,-,TRBV4-2,few
TGCGCCAGCAGCCCGGGTCAGGTGAATGAAAAACTGTTTTTT,CASSPGQVNEKLFF,TRBJ1-4,-,TRBV5-1,-
TGTGCCAGCCTGGCAGGCGCCGGGGAGCTGTTTTTT,CASLAGAGELFF,TRBJ2-2,-,TRBV7-9,many
TGCAGTGCTTCACAGAACAATGAGCAGTTCTTC,CSASQNNEQFF,TRBJ2-1,-,TRBV20-1,many
TGTGCCAGCAGTTTACTAGCGGGAAAGTACGAGCAGTACTTC,CASSLLAGKYEQYF,TRBJ2-7,TRBD2,TRBV28,few
TGCAGTGCTAGTCTCACAGGTTCCGGGGAGCTGTTTTTT,CSASLTGSGELFF,TRBJ2-2,-,TRBV20-1,many
TGCAGTGCTAGATTGCTAGCTCGAGGTGAGCAGTTCTTC,CSARLLARGEQFF,TRBJ2-1,-,TRBV20-1,many
TGCAGGGGATTCGGACAGCTCAACTATGGCTACACCTTC,CRGFGQLNYGYTF,TRBJ1-2,-,TRBV20-1,-
TGCAGTGCCCGATTGCGGCTGAATCAGCCCCAGCATTTT,CSARLRLNQPQHF,TRBJ1-5,-,TRBV20-1,many
TGTGCCAGCAGTTTAGGGGGGGGAGGAGGGTACAATGAGCAGTTCTTC,CASSLGGGGGYNEQFF,TRBJ2-1,TRBD2,TRBV12-3/TRBV12-4,many
TGTGCCAGCAGCCAAGGAGGACAGGGAATCACAGATACGCAGTATTTT,CASSQGGQGITDTQYF,TRBJ2-3,TRBD1,TRBV4-2,-
TGCGCCAGCAGCTTGGTAGCTAGGTCCGCGAACACCGGGGAGCTGTTTTTT,CASSLVARSANTGELFF,TRBJ2-2,-,TRBV5-1,many